This T cell receptor (beta chain) derives from a study of technical replicates of blood from a few donors. Data came from immunoSEQ multiplex PCR; TCRdb stores just in-frame clones and leaves some out. The sample includes about 93,000 clones, about 96% of them seen just once. The sequenced sample consisted of T cells isolated from PBMCs. This TCR was sampled from a human donor in good health.

The CDR3 nucleotides are TGTGCCAGCAGTTTCCACGACTTAGGAAACACCATATATTTT. Its translation is CASSFHDLGNTIYF. This rearrangement joins TRBV28 to TRBJ1-3; D is uncertain. The V gene's germline CDR1 is MDHEN and CDR2 SYDVKM. The CDR3 extends over 14 amino acids. V lost 3 bases and J 4 bases, leaving 10 bases between the germline ends.